One sample yielded the 27 T cell receptor beta chains listed below, sequenced in a study of cytomegalovirus exposure and HLA in healthy donors. PCR involved 60 Vbeta and 13 Jbeta primers. Measured with immunoSEQ multiplex PCR; TCRdb has only the in-frame clones, and not every one. The sample has roughly 150,000 clones. The sample was PBMCs. These receptors all stem from a woman between 45 and 60 years old in good health and CMV-seronegative.

The chain employs TRBV13 and TRBJ2-7, with D perhaps TRBD1 (6 bases). Germline values: CDR1 PRHDT, CDR2 FYEKMQ (reference sequence). The CDR3 has 14 amino acids. Trimming cost V 3 bases and J 4 bases, with 13 bases left between them. DNA for the CDR3: TGTGCCAGCAGCTTCCGGACAGCACCTTACGAGCAGTACTTC. Translated: CASSFRTAPYEQYF.

The J gene is TRBJ2-3, the V gene TRBV2; 8 bases match TRBD1. The junction had 5 bases not matched to a gene; V was cut back by 7 bases and J by 2 bases. Germline lookup yields CDR1 SNHLY and CDR2 FYNNEI. CDR3 size: 14 residues. CDR3 bases: TGTGCCAGCATTCAGGGGGCCCCCACAGATACGCAGTATTTT. It is translated as CASIQGAPTDTQYF.

This rearrangement joins TRBV7-2 to TRBJ1-1, with D hard to call. The CDR3 sequence is 19 residues long. Trimming removed 6 bases at V and 0 bases at J, with 26 bases between. CDR1 SGHTA and CDR2 FQGNSA come from the germline V gene. CDR3 coding DNA: TGTGCCAGCAGTTTCCCCGGACTGGACGCCACACCTATGAACACTGAAGCTTTCTTT. Translating it yields CASSFPGLDATPMNTEAFF.

V usage is TRBV30 and J usage is TRBJ1-4; no reliable D call. The CDR3 has 13 residues. Trimming took 1 base from V and 8 from J, leaving 11 bases between them. Germline CDR1 is GTSNPN and CDR2 is SVGIG (reference sequence). CDR3 DNA sequence: TGTGCCTGGAGTGCCGTTTCGGTCGAAAAACTGTTTTTT. This gives the protein CAWSAVSVEKLFF.

J is TRBJ2-5 and V is TRBV28, with no clear D. Trimming stripped 6 bases from V and 1 base from J, with 6 bases between. The CDR3 extends over 12 amino acids. Germline lookup yields CDR1 MDHEN and CDR2 SYDVKM. CDR3 sequence reads: CASSLVQETQYF. The CDR3 DNA follows: TGTGCCAGCAGCCTAGTCCAAGAGACCCAGTACTTC. Full variable domain (rest looked up from reference TRBV28 and TRBJ2-5): DVKVTQSSRYLVKRTGEKVFLECVQDMDHENMFWYRQDPGLGLRLIYFSYDVKMKEKGDIPEGYSVSREKKERFSLILESASTNQTSMYLCASSLVQETQYFGPGTRLLVL.

This rearrangement joins TRBV28 to TRBJ2-1; no clear D gene. The CDR3 totals 15 residues. The ends were cut back, 6 bases at V and 5 bases at J, with 17 bases in the middle. Germline values: CDR1 MDHEN, CDR2 SYDVKM. CDR3 coding DNA: TGTGCCAGCAGATCCCCGTTCGGGTTCGACAATGAGCAGTTCTTC. Translated, it gives CASRSPFGFDNEQFF.

V usage is TRBV4-1 and J usage is TRBJ2-7; perhaps TRBD2 as D (5 bases). The ends were cut back, 3 bases at V and 2 bases at J, with 11 bases in the middle. Germline-derived CDR1 and CDR2 are MGHRA and YSYEKL. CDR3 length: 14 residues. CDR3 bases: TGCGCCAGCAGCCAGTTAGGACTGGCCTACGAGCAGTACTTC. It yields the protein CASSQLGLAYEQYF.

Concerning this clone: The junction and the germline gene differ at one end; a read error may be behind it. The rearrangement joins TRBV7-2 to TRBJ2-3, with 7 positions matching TRBD2. In germline, CDR1 is SGHTA, CDR2 FQGNSA. The CDR3 covers 11 residues. The CDR3 sequence: CTSVVVDTQYF. The CDR3 DNA follows: TGCACTAGCGTTGTAGTAGATACGCAGTATTTT.

This CDR3 is CASSHQTGDTEAFF. In DNA form, the CDR3 reads TGTGCCAGCAGCCACCAGACAGGGGACACTGAAGCTTTCTTT. This chain uses TRBV5-8 with TRBJ1-1; 8 positions agree with TRBD1. With V trimmed by 4 bases and J by 3 bases, 5 bases remained unmatched. The CDR3 sequence is 14 residues long. Germline CDR1 and CDR2: SGHTS and YDEGEE.

The J gene is TRBJ1-1, the V gene TRBV7-9; TRBD1 might be the D (6 bases). Trimming cost V 5 bases and J 4 bases, with 14 bases left between them. Germline V CDR1 and CDR2: SEHNR, FQNEAQ (reference sequence). This CDR3 is built from 14 residues. In DNA form, the CDR3 reads TGTGCCAGCAGCCAAGGGTACAGGGTCACTGAAGCTTTCTTT. This gives the protein CASSQGYRVTEAFF.

The J gene is TRBJ2-1, the V gene TRBV2; maybe TRBD2 (5 bases). Germline values: CDR1 SNHLY, CDR2 FYNNEI. The CDR3 sequence is 14 residues long. Trimming stripped 7 bases from V and 6 bases from J, with 16 bases between. CDR3 DNA sequence: TGTGCCAGCACCCCGGGATACAAGGCCAATGAGCAGTTCTTC. Protein sequence: CASTPGYKANEQFF.

CDR3 in amino acids: CASERDRRIYEQYF. CDR3 coding DNA: TGTGCCAGCGAGAGAGACAGACGAATCTACGAGCAGTACTTC. The chain links TRBV6-9 to TRBJ2-7; a possible D gene is TRBD1 (5 bases). This CDR3 contains 14 residues. Germline assignment: CDR1 MNHGY and CDR2 SVAAGI. Trimming cost V 8 bases and J 3 bases, with 17 bases left between them.

This chain links TRBV27 with TRBJ2-7, with 8 bases that match TRBD2. The length of the CDR3 is 18 residues. Germline loops: CDR1 MNHEY, CDR2 SMNVEV (reference sequence). V lost 0 bases, J lost 3 bases, and 13 bases stayed unmatched. The CDR3 protein is CASSLSPPLAGVFYEQYF. The CDR3 nucleotides are TGTGCCAGCAGTTTATCGCCCCCCCTAGCGGGCGTCTTCTACGAGCAGTACTTC.

The chain combines TRBV11-1 with TRBJ1-5; D is undetermined. CDR3 length: 13 amino acids. Germline lookup yields CDR1 SGHAT and CDR2 FQDESV (reference sequence). Trimming took off 5 bases at V and 2 bases at J, with 7 bases between the two ends. CDR3 in amino acids: CASSPGRNQPQHF. CDR3 sequence (DNA): TGTGCCAGCAGCCCGGGTCGCAATCAGCCCCAGCATTTT.

The chain employs TRBV18 and TRBJ2-7; 7 bases map to TRBD2. Unmatched junction bases numbered 9, after V lost 4 bases and J lost 3 bases. The CDR3 extends over 15 amino acids. In germline, CDR1 is KGHSH, CDR2 LQKENI. Here the CDR3 reads CASSQTLAEGYEQYF. CDR3 DNA: TGTGCCAGCTCACAAACGCTAGCGGAGGGCTACGAGCAGTACTTC.

V and J are TRBV6-5 and TRBJ1-2; D is uncertain. With 6 bases removed from V and 2 bases from J, the gap between germline ends came to 10 bases. The germline CDR1 and CDR2 sequences are MNHEY and SVGAGI. The CDR3 consists of 13 residues. As DNA, the CDR3 is TGTGCCAGCAGAGGCACAGTCAACTATGGCTACACCTTC. It yields the protein CASRGTVNYGYTF.

The gene calls are TRBV19 and TRBJ2-2; a weak D match, TRBD1 (5 bases). The germline V gene encodes CDR1 LNHDA and CDR2 SQIVND (reference sequence). The CDR3 contains 15 residues. The germline V and J ends were trimmed by 3 bases and 2 bases, with 10 bases remaining between them. Here the CDR3 reads CASSIMGLNTGELFF. In nucleotides, the CDR3 is TGTGCCAGTAGTATCATGGGGCTAAACACCGGGGAGCTGTTTTTT.

The chain has TRBV4-2 and TRBJ1-5; TRBD1 is a possible D gene (5 bases). Per the germline V gene, CDR1 is LGHNA and CDR2 is YNFKEQ. The V end was cut by 3 bases, the J end by 6 bases, with 6 bases between. The CDR3 is 12 amino acids. CDR3 region: CASSQGGQPQHF. As DNA, the CDR3 is TGTGCCAGCAGCCAGGGGGGTCAGCCCCAGCATTTT.

The V gene is TRBV7-9, the J gene TRBJ2-1; no firm D call. CDR3 length: 12 residues. Germline V lookup: CDR1 SEHNR, CDR2 FQNEAQ (reference sequence). Trimming took 4 bases from V and 3 from J, leaving 4 bases between them. CDR3 DNA sequence: TGTGCCAGCAGCTACAGCTACAATGAGCAGTTCTTC. It codes for CASSYSYNEQFF. Complete variable domain (other parts from reference TRBV7-9 and TRBJ2-1): DTGVSQNPRHKITKRGQNVTFRCDPISEHNRLYWYRQTLGQGPEFLTYFQNEAQLEKSRLLSDRFSAERPKGSFSTLEIQRTEQGDSAMYLCASSYSYNEQFFGPGTRLTVL.

Concerning this clone itself: A junction boundary mismatches the germline segment, possibly from a read error. Other nucleotide sequences from this sample produce the same CDR3. The chain joins TRBV5-6 to TRBJ1-1; D not resolved. The germline gives CDR1 SGHDT, CDR2 YYEEEE. The CDR3 has 13 amino acids. The CDR3 sequence is CASISTVNTEAFF. CDR3 bases: TGTGCCAGCATTTCGACTGTGAACACTGAAGCCTTCTTT.

The chain combines TRBV7-7 with TRBJ1-1, with a tentative D call TRBD1 (6 bases). CDR1 and CDR2 from the germline V gene are SSHAT and FNYEAQ (reference sequence). Trimming left V 5 bases short and J 1 base short, with 11 bases between. The length of the CDR3 is 14 residues. The CDR3 nucleotides are TGTGCCAGCAGCCCCCAAGGGGGGAACACTGAAGCTTTCTTT. Translating gives CASSPQGGNTEAFF.

The V and J genes are TRBV30 and TRBJ1-3; no reliable D call. The germline CDR1 and CDR2 sequences are GTSNPN and SVGIG (reference sequence). V lost 2 bases and J lost 0, with 8 bases in between. The CDR3 is made up of 14 amino acids. This CDR3 reads CAWSTVSSGNTIYF. CDR3 DNA: TGTGCCTGGAGTACCGTGAGCTCTGGAAACACCATATATTTT.

The chain uses TRBV6-1 and TRBJ1-5; TRBD1 matches at 8 bases. CDR1 MNHNS and CDR2 SASEGT come from the germline V gene. The CDR3 is made up of 17 amino acids. The V segment lost 2 bases and the J segment 7 bases; nucleotides outside the gene matches: 13. The chain's CDR3 is CASSERRMDRVDQPQHF. The CDR3 DNA follows: TGTGCCAGCAGTGAACGAAGAATGGACAGGGTAGACCAGCCCCAGCATTTT.

The chain links TRBV5-1 to TRBJ1-2; 9 bases are shared with TRBD1. Germline assignment: CDR1 SGHRS and CDR2 YFSETQ. The CDR3 has 15 residues. Unmatched junction bases numbered 9, after V lost 4 bases and J lost 5 bases. CDR3 in DNA: TGCGCCAGCAGCGAAAACAGGGGGCTTTATTATGGCTACACCTTC. Encoded protein: CASSENRGLYYGYTF.

This sequence joins TRBV30 and TRBJ1-2; weak D call: TRBD1 (6 bases). The CDR3 runs 15 residues. Germline loops: CDR1 GTSNPN, CDR2 SVGIG (reference sequence). Trimming removed 2 bases at V and 8 bases at J, with 21 bases between. CDR3 sequence (DNA): TGTGCCTGGAGTAGGACAGTTGGGGGTGAGGGCGGCTACACCTTC. Protein sequence: CAWSRTVGGEGGYTF.

This rearrangement joins TRBV2 to TRBJ2-7; tentatively, D is TRBD1 (6 bases). The germline V gene has CDR1 SNHLY and CDR2 FYNNEI. This CDR3 spans 15 amino acids. V lost 6 bases, J lost 0 bases, and 15 bases lay in between. This CDR3 reads CASRSRTVFSYEQYF. The CDR3 DNA is TGTGCCAGCAGAAGCAGGACAGTCTTCTCCTACGAGCAGTACTTC.

The chain has TRBV10-1 and TRBJ1-1; weak D call: TRBD1 (6 bases). In germline, CDR1 is WNHNN, CDR2 SYGVQD (reference sequence). The CDR3 length is 17 residues. Trimming cost V 7 bases and J 0 bases, with 21 bases left between them. CDR3 residues: CASMKKVGGAMNTEAFF. CDR3 sequence (DNA): TGCGCCAGCATGAAAAAGGTAGGGGGAGCGATGAACACTGAAGCTTTCTTT.